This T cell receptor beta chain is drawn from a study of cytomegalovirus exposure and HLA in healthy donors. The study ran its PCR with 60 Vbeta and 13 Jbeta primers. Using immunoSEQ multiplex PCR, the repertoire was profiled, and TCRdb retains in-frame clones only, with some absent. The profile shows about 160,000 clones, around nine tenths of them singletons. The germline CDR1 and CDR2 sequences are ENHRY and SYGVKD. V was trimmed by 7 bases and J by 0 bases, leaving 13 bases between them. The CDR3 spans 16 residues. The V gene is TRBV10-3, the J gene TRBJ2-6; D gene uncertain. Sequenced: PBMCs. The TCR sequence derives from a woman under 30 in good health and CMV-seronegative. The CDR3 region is CAITLGPISGANVLTF. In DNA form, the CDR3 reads TGTGCCATCACCCTAGGTCCCATCTCTGGGGCCAACGTCCTGACTTTC.